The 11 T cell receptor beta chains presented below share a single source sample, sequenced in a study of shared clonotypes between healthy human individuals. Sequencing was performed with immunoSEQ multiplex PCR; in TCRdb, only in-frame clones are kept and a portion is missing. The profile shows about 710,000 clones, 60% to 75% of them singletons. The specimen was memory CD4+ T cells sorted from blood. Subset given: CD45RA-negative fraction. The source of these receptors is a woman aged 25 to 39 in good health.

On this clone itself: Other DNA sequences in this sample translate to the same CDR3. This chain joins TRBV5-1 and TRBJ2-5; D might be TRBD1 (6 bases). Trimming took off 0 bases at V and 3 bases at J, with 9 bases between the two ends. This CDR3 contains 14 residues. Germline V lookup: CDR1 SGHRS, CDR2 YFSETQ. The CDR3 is CASSLGQAEETQYF. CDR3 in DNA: TGCGCCAGCAGCTTGGGACAGGCTGAAGAGACCCAGTACTTC.

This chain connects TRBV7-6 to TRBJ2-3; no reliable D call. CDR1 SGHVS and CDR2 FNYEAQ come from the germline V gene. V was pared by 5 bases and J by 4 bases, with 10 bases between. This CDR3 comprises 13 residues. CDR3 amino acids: CASSRRVADTQYF. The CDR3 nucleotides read TGTGCCAGCAGCCGACGAGTGGCAGATACGCAGTATTTT.

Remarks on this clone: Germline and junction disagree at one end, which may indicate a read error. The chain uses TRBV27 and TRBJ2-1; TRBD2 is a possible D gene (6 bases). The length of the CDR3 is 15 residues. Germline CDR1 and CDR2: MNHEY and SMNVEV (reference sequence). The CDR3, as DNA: TGTGCCAGCAATTTACGCGGGACCTCCTACAATGAGCAGTTCTTC. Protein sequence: CASNLRGTSYNEQFF.

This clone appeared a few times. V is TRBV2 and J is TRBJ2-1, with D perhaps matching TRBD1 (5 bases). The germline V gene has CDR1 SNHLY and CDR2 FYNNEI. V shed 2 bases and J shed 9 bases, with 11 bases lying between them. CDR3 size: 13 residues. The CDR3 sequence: CASSEQGLSEQFF. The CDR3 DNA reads TGTGCCAGCAGTGAACAGGGCTTGAGTGAGCAGTTCTTC.

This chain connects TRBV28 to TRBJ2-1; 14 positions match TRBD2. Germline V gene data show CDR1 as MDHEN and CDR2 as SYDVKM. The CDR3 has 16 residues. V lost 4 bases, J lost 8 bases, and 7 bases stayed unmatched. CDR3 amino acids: CASSSGLAGGGDEQFF. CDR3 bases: TGTGCCAGCAGTTCCGGACTAGCGGGAGGCGGGGATGAGCAGTTCTTC.

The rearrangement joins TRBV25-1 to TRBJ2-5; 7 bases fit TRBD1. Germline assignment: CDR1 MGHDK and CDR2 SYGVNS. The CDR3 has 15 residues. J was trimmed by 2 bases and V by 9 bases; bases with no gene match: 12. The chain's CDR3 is CASPLRTGGQETQYF. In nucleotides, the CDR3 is TGTGCCAGTCCCCTAAGGACAGGCGGACAAGAGACCCAGTACTTC.

Here the CDR3 reads CASSQKNYGTSKETQYF. DNA of the CDR3: TGTGCCAGCAGTCAGAAGAACTACGGGACTAGCAAAGAGACCCAGTACTTC. The V and J genes are TRBV28 and TRBJ2-5; 9 bases map to TRBD2. The CDR3 is 17 residues long. The J segment lost 3 bases and the V segment lost 5 bases, leaving 13 bases of the junction unmatched. Germline CDR1 reads MDHEN; CDR2 reads SYDVKM.

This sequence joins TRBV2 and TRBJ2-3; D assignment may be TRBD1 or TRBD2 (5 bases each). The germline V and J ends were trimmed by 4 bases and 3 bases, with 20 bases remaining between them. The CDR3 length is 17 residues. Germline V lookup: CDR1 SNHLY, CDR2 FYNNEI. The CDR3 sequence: CASSGVGAGPETDTQYF. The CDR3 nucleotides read TGTGCCAGCAGTGGGGTCGGGGCAGGGCCCGAAACAGATACGCAGTATTTT.

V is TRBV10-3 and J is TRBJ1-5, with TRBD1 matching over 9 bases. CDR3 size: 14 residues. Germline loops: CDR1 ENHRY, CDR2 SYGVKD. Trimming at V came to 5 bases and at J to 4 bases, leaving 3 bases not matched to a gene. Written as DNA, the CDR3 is TGTGCCATCAGTCCGGGACAGGGTAATCAGCCCCAGCATTTT. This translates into CAISPGQGNQPQHF.

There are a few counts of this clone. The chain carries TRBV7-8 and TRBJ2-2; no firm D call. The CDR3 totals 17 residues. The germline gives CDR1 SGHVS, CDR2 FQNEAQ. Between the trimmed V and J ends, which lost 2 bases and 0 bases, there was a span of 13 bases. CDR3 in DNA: TGTGCCAGCAGCTTACGCGGTGGAGTCTCGAACACCGGGGAGCTGTTTTTT. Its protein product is CASSLRGGVSNTGELFF.

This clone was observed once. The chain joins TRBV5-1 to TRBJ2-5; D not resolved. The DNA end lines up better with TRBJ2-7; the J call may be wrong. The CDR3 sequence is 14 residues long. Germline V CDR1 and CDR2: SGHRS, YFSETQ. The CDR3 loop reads CASSPTALGYEQYF. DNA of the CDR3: TGCGCCAGCAGCCCGACGGCCTTGGGCTACGAGCAGTACTTC.